The clone carrying this T cell receptor (beta chain) showed up just a few times. The sample originates from a study of T cells after somatic rescue of genetic block. Data came from immunoSEQ multiplex PCR; TCRdb stores just in-frame clones and leaves some out. Of approximately 14,000 clones in the sample, over 60% are singletons; the top ten hold 28%. The origin of this receptor is a man aged 18 to 29. The sample comprised peripheral blood mononuclear cells (PBMCs).

The CDR3, as DNA: TGCGCCAGCAGTGAGCCCACAGGGGGGACAGATACGCAGTATTTT. Translation gives CASSEPTGGTDTQYF. This chain links TRBV10-2 with TRBJ2-3; 8 positions match TRBD1. The CDR3 sequence is 15 residues long. Losses at the gene ends were 2 bases for V and 3 bases for J; bases not matched to a gene: 4. The germline V gene has CDR1 WSHSY and CDR2 SAAADI.